Listed below are T cell receptor beta chains from one sample, sequenced in a study of blood T cell repertoires in COVID-19. Clones were sequenced by immunoSEQ multiplex PCR, and TCRdb holds only the in-frame ones, with some missing. The sample has around 400,000 clones, about 89% seen once. Sequences were obtained from peripheral blood. Receptor source: a woman aged 55-70 years with COVID-19, enrolled during active disease. The CDR3 runs from the conserved cysteine through the conserved F or W. A D gene is named only where the DNA matches it firmly. Only some rows state a clone size, as once, few, many or a class for expanded clones.

TRBV12-3/TRBV12-4	TRBJ2-7	NA	NA	TGTGCCAGCAAACAATCTCACGAGCAGTACTTC	CASKQSHEQYF
TRBV10-1	TRBJ1-6	NA	few	TGCGCCACAACGTGGCAGGGTGGTTCCTATAATTCACCCCTCCACTTT	CATTWQGGSYNSPLHF
TRBV30	TRBJ2-5	TRBD1	NA	TGTGCCTGGAGTTTAGGGACAGCCCAAGAGACCCAGTACTTC	CAWSLGTAQETQYF
TRBV19	TRBJ1-5	NA	few	TGTGCCAGTAGTAGGGACTATAGCAATCAGCCCCAGCATTTT	CASSRDYSNQPQHF
TRBV10-2	TRBJ1-4	NA	NA	TGCGCCAGCAGTGATGAAGCAGGTGAAAAACTGTTTTTT	CASSDEAGEKLFF
TRBV6-5	TRBJ1-1	NA	NA	TGTGCCAGCAACCCCCCCGGCAGGGGCGCTTTCTTT	CASNPPGRGAFF
TRBV5-4	TRBJ1-4	TRBD1	NA	TGTGCCAGCAGCCCAACTACAGGGGGTAGTGGTGAAAAACTGTTTTTT	CASSPTTGGSGEKLFF
TRBV6-2/TRBV6-3	TRBJ2-1	TRBD2	NA	TGTGCCAGCAGTGCCCCTGGGGGGGACTACAATGAGCAGTTCTTC	CASSAPGGDYNEQFF
TRBV19	TRBJ1-2	TRBD1	few	TGTGCCAGTAGTATAGCAGGCGACAGGGGGAACGGCTACACCTTC	CASSIAGDRGNGYTF
TRBV18	TRBJ2-7	NA	NA	TGTGCCAGCTCACCCCTAGATGCGTACGAGCAGTACTTC	CASSPLDAYEQYF
TRBV6-1	TRBJ2-1	TRBD2	NA	TGTGCCAGCAAGCGGGGGCTTTACAATGAGCAGTTCTTC	CASKRGLYNEQFF
TRBV4-2	TRBJ1-1	TRBD1	NA	TGTGCCAGCAGCCAAGAGAACAGGGGTACTGAAGCTTTCTTT	CASSQENRGTEAFF
TRBV5-1	TRBJ2-1	TRBD2	NA	TGCGCCAGCAGCTTGGGACTAGCGGGGGGGTCCTTCAATGAGCAGTTCTTC	CASSLGLAGGSFNEQFF
TRBV5-6	TRBJ1-1	NA	NA	TGTGCCAGCAGCGGTAATGGGGAGATACCGAACACTGAAGCTTTCTTT	CASSGNGEIPNTEAFF
TRBV11-2	TRBJ1-2	NA	NA	TGTGCCAGCAGCTTAATTCGACAGGTCGGTGGCGATGGCTACACCTTC	CASSLIRQVGGDGYTF
TRBV4-2	TRBJ1-6	NA	few	TGTGCCAGCAGCCAAGATCTTCGGACAAGATTAAATTCACCCCTCCACTTT	CASSQDLRTRLNSPLHF
TRBV5-4	TRBJ2-1	TRBD2	NA	TGTGCCAGCAGCTCCCCCCAACGGGGGGCCTACAATGAGCAGTTCTTC	CASSSPQRGAYNEQFF
TRBV2	TRBJ2-7	TRBD1	NA	TGTGCCAGCAATCCGGACAGGGTCCACGAGCAGTACTTC	CASNPDRVHEQYF
TRBV2	TRBJ1-3	TRBD1	NA	TGTGCCAGCAGCGGAACCGGGACAGGGGCCGGATCGGGGAACACCATATATTTT	CASSGTGTGAGSGNTIYF
TRBV7-7	TRBJ2-2	TRBD1	NA	TGTGCCAGCAGCATCAGGACAGGGCCCACCGGGGAGCTGTTTTTT	CASSIRTGPTGELFF
TRBV12-5	TRBJ2-1	NA	NA	TGTGCTAGTGGTTTGGACAGGCACAATGAGCAGTTCTTC	CASGLDRHNEQFF
TRBV11-2	TRBJ2-1	NA	NA	TGTGCCAGCAGCCTCGAGACCGGGGACAATGAGCAGTTCTTC	CASSLETGDNEQFF